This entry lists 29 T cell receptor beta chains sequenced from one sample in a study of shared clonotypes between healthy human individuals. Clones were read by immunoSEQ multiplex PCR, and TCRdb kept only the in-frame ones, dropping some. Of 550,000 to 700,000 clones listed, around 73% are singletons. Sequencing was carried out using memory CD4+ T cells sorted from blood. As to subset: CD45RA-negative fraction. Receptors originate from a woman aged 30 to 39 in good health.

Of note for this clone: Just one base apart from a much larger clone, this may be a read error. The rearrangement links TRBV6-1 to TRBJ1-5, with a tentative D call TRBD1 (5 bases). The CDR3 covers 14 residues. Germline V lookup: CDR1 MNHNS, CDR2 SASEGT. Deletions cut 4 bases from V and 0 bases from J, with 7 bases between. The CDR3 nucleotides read TGTGCCAGCAGTGGACAGTATAGCAATCAGCCCCAGCATTTT. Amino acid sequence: CASSGQYSNQPQHF.

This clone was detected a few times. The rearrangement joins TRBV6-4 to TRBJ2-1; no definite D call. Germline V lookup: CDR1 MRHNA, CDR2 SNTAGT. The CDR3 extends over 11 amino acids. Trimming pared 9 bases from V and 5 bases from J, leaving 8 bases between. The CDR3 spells CASGYHNEQFF. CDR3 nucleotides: TGTGCCAGTGGTTACCACAATGAGCAGTTCTTC.

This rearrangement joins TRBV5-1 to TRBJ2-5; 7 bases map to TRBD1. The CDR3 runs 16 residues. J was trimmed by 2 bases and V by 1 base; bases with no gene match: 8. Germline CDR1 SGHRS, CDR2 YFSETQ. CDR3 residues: CASSLRSSGQQETQYF. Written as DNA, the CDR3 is TGCGCCAGCAGCTTGCGGTCCTCGGGACAGCAAGAGACCCAGTACTTC.

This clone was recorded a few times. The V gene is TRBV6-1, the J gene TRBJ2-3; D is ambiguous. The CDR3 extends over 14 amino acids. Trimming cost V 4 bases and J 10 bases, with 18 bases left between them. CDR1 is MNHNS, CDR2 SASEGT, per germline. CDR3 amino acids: CASSVRWGGRAQYF. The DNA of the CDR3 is TGTGCCAGCAGTGTACGATGGGGTGGTAGGGCGCAGTATTTT.

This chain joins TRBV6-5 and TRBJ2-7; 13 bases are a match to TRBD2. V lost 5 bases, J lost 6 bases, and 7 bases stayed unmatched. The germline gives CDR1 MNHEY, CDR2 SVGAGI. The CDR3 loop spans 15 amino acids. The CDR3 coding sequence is TGTGCCAGCAGTCCCGCGGGACTAGCGGGGTTCGAGCAGTACTTC. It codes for CASSPAGLAGFEQYF.

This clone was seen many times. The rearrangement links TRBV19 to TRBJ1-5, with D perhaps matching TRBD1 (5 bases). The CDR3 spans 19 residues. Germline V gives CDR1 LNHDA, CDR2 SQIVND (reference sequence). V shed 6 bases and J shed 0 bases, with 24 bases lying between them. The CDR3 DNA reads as TGTGCCAGTAGGATACGAAGGCAGGGTTATTTCGATAGCAATCAGCCCCAGCATTTT. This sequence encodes CASRIRRQGYFDSNQPQHF.

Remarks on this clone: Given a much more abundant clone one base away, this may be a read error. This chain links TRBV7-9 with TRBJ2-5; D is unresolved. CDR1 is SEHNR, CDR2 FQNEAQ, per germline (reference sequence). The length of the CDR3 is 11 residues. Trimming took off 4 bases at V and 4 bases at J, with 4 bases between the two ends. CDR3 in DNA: TGTGCCAGCAGCTGGGGAGAGACCCAGTACTTC. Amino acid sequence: CASSWGETQYF. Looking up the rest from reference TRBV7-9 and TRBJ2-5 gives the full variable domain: DTGVSQNPRHKITKRGQNVTFRCDPISEHNRLYWYRQTLGQGPEFLTYFQNEAQLEKSRLLSDRFSAERPKGSFSTLEIQRTEQGDSAMYLCASSWGETQYFGPGTRLLVL.

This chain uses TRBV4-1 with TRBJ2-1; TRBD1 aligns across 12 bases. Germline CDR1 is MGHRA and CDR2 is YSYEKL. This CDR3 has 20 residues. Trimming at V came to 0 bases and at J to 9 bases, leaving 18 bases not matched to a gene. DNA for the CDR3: TGCGCCAGCAGCCAAGAGTTGGGACAGGGGGCATTTAGCGGGAGAGTTGAGCAGTTCTTC. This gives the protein CASSQELGQGAFSGRVEQFF.

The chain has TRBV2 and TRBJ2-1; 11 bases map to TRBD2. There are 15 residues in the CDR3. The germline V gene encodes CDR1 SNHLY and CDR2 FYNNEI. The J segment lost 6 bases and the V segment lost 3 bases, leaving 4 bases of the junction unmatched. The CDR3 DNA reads TGTGCCAGCAGTGAGGGGGGACTAGCGGTCAATGAGCAGTTCTTC. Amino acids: CASSEGGLAVNEQFF.

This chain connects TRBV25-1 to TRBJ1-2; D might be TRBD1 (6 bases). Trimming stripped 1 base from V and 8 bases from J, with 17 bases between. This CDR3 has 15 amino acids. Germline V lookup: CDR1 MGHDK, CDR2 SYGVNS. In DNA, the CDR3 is TGTGCCAGCAGTGAATCTCGAGGGGGAATTAGCGGCTACACCTTC. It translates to CASSESRGGISGYTF.

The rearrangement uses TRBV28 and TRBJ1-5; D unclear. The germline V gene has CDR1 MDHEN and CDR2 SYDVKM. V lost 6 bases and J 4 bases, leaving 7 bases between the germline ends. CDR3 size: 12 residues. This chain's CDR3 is CASSKNNQPQHF. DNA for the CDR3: TGTGCCAGCAGCAAGAATAATCAGCCCCAGCATTTT.

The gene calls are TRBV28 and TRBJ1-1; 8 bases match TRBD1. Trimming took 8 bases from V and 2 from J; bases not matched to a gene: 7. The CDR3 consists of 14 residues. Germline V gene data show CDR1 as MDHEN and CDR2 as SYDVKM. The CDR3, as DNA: TGTGCCAGCGGAGTACAGGGGGGAAACACTGAAGCTTTCTTT. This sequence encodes CASGVQGGNTEAFF.

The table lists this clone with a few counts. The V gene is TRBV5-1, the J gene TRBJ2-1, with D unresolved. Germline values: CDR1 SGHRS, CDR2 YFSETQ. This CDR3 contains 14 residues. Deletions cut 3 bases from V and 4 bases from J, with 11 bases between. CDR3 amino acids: CASSWTVPYNEQFF. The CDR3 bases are TGCGCCAGCAGCTGGACCGTTCCTTACAATGAGCAGTTCTTC.

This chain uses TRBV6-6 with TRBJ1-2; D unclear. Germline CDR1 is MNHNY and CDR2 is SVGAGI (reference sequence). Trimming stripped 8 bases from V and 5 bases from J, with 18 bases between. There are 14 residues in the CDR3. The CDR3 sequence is CASSETVSVYGYTF. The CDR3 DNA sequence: TGTGCCAGCTCCGAAACAGTATCCGTATATGGCTACACCTTC.

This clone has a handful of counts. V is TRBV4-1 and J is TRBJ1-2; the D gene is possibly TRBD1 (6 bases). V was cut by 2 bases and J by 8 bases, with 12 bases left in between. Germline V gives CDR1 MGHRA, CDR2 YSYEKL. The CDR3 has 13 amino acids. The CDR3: CASSQTGDRGYTF. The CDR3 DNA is TGCGCCAGCAGCCAAACTGGAGACAGGGGCTACACCTTC.

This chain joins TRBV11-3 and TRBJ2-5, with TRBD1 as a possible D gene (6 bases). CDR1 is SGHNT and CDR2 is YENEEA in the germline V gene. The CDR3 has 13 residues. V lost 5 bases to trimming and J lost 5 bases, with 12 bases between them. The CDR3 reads CASSQGQRETQYF. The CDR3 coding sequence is TGTGCCAGCAGCCAAGGACAGCGGGAGACCCAGTACTTC.

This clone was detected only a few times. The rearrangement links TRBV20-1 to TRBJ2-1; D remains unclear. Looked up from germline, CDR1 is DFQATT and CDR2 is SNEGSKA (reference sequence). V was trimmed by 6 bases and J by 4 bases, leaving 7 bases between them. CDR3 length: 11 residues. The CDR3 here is CSADQYNEQFF. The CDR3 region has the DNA TGCAGTGCGGATCAGTACAATGAGCAGTTCTTC.

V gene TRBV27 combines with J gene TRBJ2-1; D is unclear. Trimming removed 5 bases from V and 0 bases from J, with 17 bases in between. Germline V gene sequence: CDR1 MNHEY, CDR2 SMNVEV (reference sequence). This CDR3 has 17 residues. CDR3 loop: CASSLTPNLASYNEQFF. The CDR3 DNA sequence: TGTGCCAGCAGTCTTACTCCCAATCTCGCCTCCTACAATGAGCAGTTCTTC.

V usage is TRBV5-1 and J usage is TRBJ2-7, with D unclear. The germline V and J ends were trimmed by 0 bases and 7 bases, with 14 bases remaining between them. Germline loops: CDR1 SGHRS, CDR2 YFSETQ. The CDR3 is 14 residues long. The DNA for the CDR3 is TGCGCCAGCAGCTTGGCGGAAGGGTATCGGGAGCAGTACTTC. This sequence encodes CASSLAEGYREQYF.

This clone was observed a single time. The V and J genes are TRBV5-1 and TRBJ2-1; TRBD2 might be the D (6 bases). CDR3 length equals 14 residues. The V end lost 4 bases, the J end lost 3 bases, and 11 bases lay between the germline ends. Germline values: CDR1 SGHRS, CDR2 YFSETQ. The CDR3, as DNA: TGCGCCAGCAGCCCGGGGACTGTCTACAATGAGCAGTTCTTC. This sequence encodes CASSPGTVYNEQFF.

CDR3 sequence (DNA): TGTGCCTGGAGTGAGGGGACGGGAGATGCTAAACTGTTTTTT. It is translated as CAWSEGTGDAKLFF. This chain connects TRBV30 to TRBJ1-4, with D perhaps TRBD1 (5 bases). The CDR3 has 14 residues. The V gene lost 1 base and the J gene lost 11 bases, with 17 bases spanning the gap. Germline CDR1 is GTSNPN and CDR2 is SVGIG (reference sequence).

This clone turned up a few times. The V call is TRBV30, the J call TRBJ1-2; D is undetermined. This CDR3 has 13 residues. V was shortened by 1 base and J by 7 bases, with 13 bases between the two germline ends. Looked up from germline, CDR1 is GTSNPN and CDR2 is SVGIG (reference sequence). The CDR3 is CAWSDLLRGGYTF. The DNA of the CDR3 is TGTGCCTGGAGTGACTTATTGAGAGGTGGCTACACCTTC.

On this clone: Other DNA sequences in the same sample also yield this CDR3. The CDR3 spells CASSLGGSSNQPQHF. For the CDR3, the DNA is TGCGCCAGCAGCTTGGGTGGGTCTAGCAATCAGCCCCAGCATTTT. The chain employs TRBV5-1 and TRBJ1-5; D remains ambiguous. CDR3 length: 15 residues. Between the trimmed V and J ends, which lost 0 bases and 0 bases, there was a span of 7 bases. Per germline, CDR1 SGHRS and CDR2 YFSETQ.

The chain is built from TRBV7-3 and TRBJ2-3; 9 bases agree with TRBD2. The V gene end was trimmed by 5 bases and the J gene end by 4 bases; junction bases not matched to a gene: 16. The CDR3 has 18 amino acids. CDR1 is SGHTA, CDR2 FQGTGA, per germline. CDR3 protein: CASSRAPLGSGSSDTQYF. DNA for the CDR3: TGTGCCAGCAGCCGCGCCCCCCTCGGTAGCGGGAGTTCAGATACGCAGTATTTT.

The DNA for the CDR3 is TGTGCCAGCAGCGTTTCCACGCTTGGGAATGAGCAGTTCTTC. Translating gives CASSVSTLGNEQFF. This chain connects TRBV9 to TRBJ2-1; the D is unclear. Germline CDR1 SGDLS, CDR2 YYNGEE. V was shortened by 2 bases and J by 7 bases, with 13 bases between the two germline ends. The CDR3 covers 14 residues.

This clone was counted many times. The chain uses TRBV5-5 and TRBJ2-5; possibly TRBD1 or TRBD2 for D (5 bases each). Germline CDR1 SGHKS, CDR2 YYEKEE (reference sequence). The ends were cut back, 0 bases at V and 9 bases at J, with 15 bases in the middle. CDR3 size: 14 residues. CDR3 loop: CASSLVWDQGAQYF. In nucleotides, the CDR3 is TGTGCCAGCAGCTTGGTGTGGGACCAAGGGGCCCAGTACTTC.

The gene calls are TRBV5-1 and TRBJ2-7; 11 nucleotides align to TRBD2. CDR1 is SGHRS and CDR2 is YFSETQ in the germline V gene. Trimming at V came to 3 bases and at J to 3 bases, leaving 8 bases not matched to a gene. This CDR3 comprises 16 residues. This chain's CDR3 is CASSYGTSGGLYEQYF. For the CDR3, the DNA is TGCGCCAGCAGCTACGGAACTAGCGGGGGACTCTACGAGCAGTACTTC. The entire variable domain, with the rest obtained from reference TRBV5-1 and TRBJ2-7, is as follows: KAGVTQTPRYLIKTRGQQVTLSCSPISGHRSVSWYQQTPGQGLQFLFEYFSETQRNKGNFPGRFSGRQFSNSRSEMNVSTLELGDSALYLCASSYGTSGGLYEQYFGPGTRLTVT.

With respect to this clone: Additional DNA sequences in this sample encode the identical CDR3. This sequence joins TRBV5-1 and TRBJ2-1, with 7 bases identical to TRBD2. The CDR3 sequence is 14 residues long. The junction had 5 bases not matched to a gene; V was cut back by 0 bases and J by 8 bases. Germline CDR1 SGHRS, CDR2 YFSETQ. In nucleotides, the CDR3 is TGCGCCAGCAGCTTGGGGACTAGTGGGCATGAGCAGTTCTTC. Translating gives CASSLGTSGHEQFF.

The CDR3 region has the DNA TGTGCCAGCAGGCGGGACATTGGAAACACCATATATTTT. This translates into CASRRDIGNTIYF. The rearrangement links TRBV11-1 to TRBJ1-3; tentatively, D is TRBD1 (6 bases). The CDR3 is made up of 13 amino acids. Trimming shortened V by 6 bases and J by 3 bases, and 9 bases separated the two germline ends. Germline V lookup: CDR1 SGHAT, CDR2 FQDESV (reference sequence). Supplemented by reference TRBV11-1 and TRBJ1-3, the full variable domain reads EAEVAQSPRYKITEKSQAVAFWCDPISGHATLYWYRQILGQGPELLVQFQDESVVDDSQLPKDRFSAERLKGVDSTLKIQPAELGDSAMYLCASRRDIGNTIYFGEGSWLTVV.